The source of this T cell receptor (beta chain) is a study of human T cells and chemical hapten exposure. Study as a whole: For sensitization, 2% DPC was applied to a 2 cm by 2 cm patch of upper inner arm skin.

Time point: pre-sensitization, week 0. The treatment denotes: therapeutic diphenylcyclopropenone sensitization with weekly scalp DPC. Study-wide findings and caveats: With patch test score, the counts of PT1 expanded TCRs showed a positive correlation. There was no change with DPC sensitization in TCRs above 1 in 1000 frequency.

A word on this clonotype: The antigen remains undetermined.

The library tagged each cDNA molecule with unique molecular identifiers. One entry per CDR3 protein, called by TCRdb with MiXCR from the RACE reads. The table lists tens of thousands of distinct CDR3 sequences, roughly 15% of them singletons. Trimming stripped 0 bases from V and 0 bases from J, with 7 bases between. The CDR3 is made up of 15 amino acids. Germline V gene lookup returns CDR1 LGHNA and CDR2 YSLEER. The specimen comprised whole blood, sampled in connection with sensitization to the hapten diphenylcyclopropenone (DPC). This clonotype originated in a woman aged 45-60 years with alopecia areata. Some clones in this sample may be carry-over from other donors' samples. This chain connects TRBV4-3 to TRBJ2-3; D gene unclear. CDR3 DNA: TGCGCCAGCAGCCAAGATGTGGGAAGCACAGATACGCAGTATTTT. It specifies CASSQDVGSTDTQYF.